This T cell receptor (beta chain) was identified in a study of T cell clonality in common variable immunodeficiency. This clone ranks as medium-sized (0.01 to 0.1%). Its matching antigen is unknown. The read is 3 residues too short to cover the CDR3 end, so that end is filled in from the germline J gene. General study results and limits: Patient heterogeneity in the CVID cohort limited correlations between repertoire features and clinical complications. Reportedly, TCR beta sequences from common variable immunodeficiency showed fewer deletions and N-nucleotide insertions. TCRbeta clonality was increased in CVID versus healthy controls.

The assay was immunoSEQ multiplex PCR, and TCRdb's table has in-frame clones only and misses some. Listed here are some 42,000 clones without any singletons, the top ten holding roughly 1.4%. Germline V gene lookup returns CDR1 DFQATT and CDR2 SNEGSKA (reference sequence). This CDR3 has 16 amino acids. Between the trimmed V and J ends, which lost 4 bases and 2 bases, there was a span of 18 bases. Most patients and controls had Caucasian heritage. The sequencing sample was made of peripheral blood mononuclear cells. The chain recombines TRBV20-1 with TRBJ2-1; the D gene is possibly TRBD1 (6 bases). This receptor was obtained from a person aged 18-69 years in good health. This chain's CDR3 is CSATPRTERTYNEQFF. The sequenced part of the CDR3 DNA is TGCAGTGCTACCCCCCGGACAGAAAGAACCTACAATGAG.